This passage covers 26 T cell receptor beta chains from one sample sequenced in a study of post-analysis software for immune sequencing data. Study-level findings and limits: Controls showed lower frequencies than patients for several TRBV segments, and TRBV5-6, TRBV5-1 and TRBV20-1 were among these.

Unique-molecular-identifier-tagged TCR beta cDNA libraries were used. TCRdb used MiXCR to reprocess the PCR reads, holding one entry per CDR3 protein. This repertoire shows approximately 460,000 distinct CDR3 sequences, roughly 45% found once; its top ten account for 9% to 13%. No antigen is known for these receptors. Input material: blood. The receptors stem from a girl aged 10 to 17 with multiple sclerosis.

The CDR3 region is CASSLRTGSRETQYF. In nucleotides, the CDR3 is TGTGCCAGCAGTTTAAGGACAGGGAGTCGGGAGACCCAGTACTTC. The genes are TRBV12-3 or TRBV12-4 and TRBJ2-5; 8 nucleotides agree with TRBD1. V lost 2 bases and J lost 5; bases outside the gene matches: 7. This CDR3 spans 15 amino acids.

This clonotype has at least ten counts. The chain carries TRBV6-5 and TRBJ1-6; D perhaps matches TRBD1 (5 bases). The CDR3 covers 12 residues. The ends were cut back, 7 bases at V and 9 bases at J, with 10 bases in the middle. Germline V gives CDR1 MNHEY, CDR2 SVGAGI. CDR3 loop: CASKNGGSPLHF. In DNA form, the CDR3 reads TGTGCCAGCAAGAACGGGGGTTCACCCCTCCACTTT.

For this clonotype: Relative to the germline gene, one junction end is altered; a read error may explain this. The V gene is TRBV29-1, the J gene TRBJ2-1; possibly TRBD2 for D (7 bases). Germline V gene lookup returns CDR1 SQVTM and CDR2 ANQGSEA. The CDR3 spans 11 residues. The CDR3 region has the DNA TGCGGCGTGGGGGGGGCTAATGAGCAGTTCTTC. Amino acid sequence: CGVGGANEQFF.

The CDR3 protein is CATSELTATDTQYF. The CDR3 DNA sequence: TGTGCCACCAGTGAGTTGACAGCGACAGATACGCAGTATTTT. The chain is built from TRBV24-1 and TRBJ2-3; D perhaps matches TRBD1 (5 bases). CDR1 KGHDR and CDR2 SFDVKD come from the germline V gene. The CDR3 spans 14 residues. V was clipped by 4 bases and J by 3 bases, with 10 bases between them.

The chain recombines TRBV29-1 with TRBJ2-6; tentative D call: TRBD2 (6 bases). The ends were cut back, 2 bases at V and 4 bases at J, with 15 bases in the middle. Germline V lookup: CDR1 SQVTM, CDR2 ANQGSEA. The CDR3 consists of 16 residues. The CDR3 loop reads CSVERRGRAGANVLTF. For the CDR3, the DNA is TGCAGCGTTGAAAGGCGGGGCAGGGCGGGGGCCAACGTCCTGACTTTC.

The rearrangement joins TRBV6-2 or TRBV6-3 to TRBJ2-1; either TRBD1 or TRBD2 may fit D (7 bases each). The CDR3 runs to 16 residues. V was trimmed by 2 bases and J by 4 bases, leaving 15 bases between them. Looked up from germline, CDR1 is MNHEY and CDR2 is SVGEGT. The CDR3 DNA sequence: TGTGCCAGCAGTTACCCCAGGGGGGGAGGGTACAATGAGCAGTTCTTC. Its translation is CASSYPRGGGYNEQFF.

This chain uses TRBV6-2 or TRBV6-3 with TRBJ2-7; 9 nucleotides agree with TRBD1. The CDR3 length is 15 residues. The V and J ends lost 5 bases and 1 base, in that order; junction bases with no gene match: 6. The germline V gene encodes CDR1 MNHEY and CDR2 SVGEGT. CDR3 sequence reads: CASSTGQGWSYEQYF. In DNA form, the CDR3 reads TGTGCCAGCAGTACTGGACAGGGGTGGTCCTACGAGCAGTACTTC.

V usage is TRBV29-1 and J usage is TRBJ1-1, with unresolved D. CDR3 length equals 13 residues. CDR1 and CDR2 (germline): SQVTM, ANQGSEA. Trimming took off 7 bases at V and 0 bases at J, with 12 bases between the two ends. The CDR3 here is CSAAGRMNTEAFF. As DNA, the CDR3 is TGCAGCGCAGCGGGCCGCATGAACACTGAAGCTTTCTTT.

In this sample, this clonotype turned up a few times. The chain carries TRBV29-1 and TRBJ1-1, with 7 bases that match TRBD1. After removal of 8 bases from V and 4 bases from J, the junction contained 13 bases not matched to a gene. Germline-derived CDR1 and CDR2 are SQVTM and ANQGSEA. This CDR3 contains 14 residues. Written as DNA, the CDR3 is TGCAGCTCTGACCCGACAGGGCTTGGCACTGAAGCTTTCTTT. It encodes CSSDPTGLGTEAFF. Complete variable domain (other parts from reference TRBV29-1 and TRBJ1-1): SAVISQKPSRDICQRGTSLTIQCQVDSQVTMMFWYRQQPGQSLTLIATANQGSEATYESGFVIDKFPISRPNLTFSTLTVSNMSPEDSSIYLCSSDPTGLGTEAFFGQGTRLTVV.

The CDR3 DNA reads TGTGCCAGCAGTTACACGGGAGGGCCTCTGGAGACCCAGTACTTC. Amino acid sequence: CASSYTGGPLETQYF. This chain joins TRBV28 and TRBJ2-5; 8 bases are a match to TRBD2. Germline V gene data show CDR1 as MDHEN and CDR2 as SYDVKM. V dropped 4 bases and J dropped 5; count of bases not matched to a gene: 9. The CDR3 covers 15 residues.

J is TRBJ2-5 and V is TRBV7-9; TRBD1 aligns across 7 bases. Germline V gene lookup returns CDR1 SEHNR and CDR2 FQNEAQ (reference sequence). V lost 5 bases, J lost 1 base, and 4 bases stayed unmatched. The CDR3 covers 14 residues. The CDR3 DNA reads as TGTGCCAGCAGCCACGGGACAGTCCAAGAGACCCAGTACTTC. Encoded protein: CASSHGTVQETQYF. Full variable domain (rest looked up from reference TRBV7-9 and TRBJ2-5): DTGVSQNPRHKITKRGQNVTFRCDPISEHNRLYWYRQTLGQGPEFLTYFQNEAQLEKSRLLSDRFSAERPKGSFSTLEIQRTEQGDSAMYLCASSHGTVQETQYFGPGTRLLVL.

This clonotype has just a few counts. V gene TRBV20-1 combines with J gene TRBJ1-5; 7 bases line up with TRBD1. V lost 3 bases, J lost 7 bases, and 24 bases stayed unmatched. CDR1 DFQATT and CDR2 SNEGSKA come from the germline V gene (reference sequence). This CDR3 has 19 residues. In DNA, the CDR3 is TGCAGTGCTAGCGATACCGATAGTTATGAGACAGGGAAGAGACAGCCCCAGCATTTT. Amino acids: CSASDTDSYETGKRQPQHF.

The rearrangement uses TRBV3-1 and TRBJ1-2, with D possibly matching TRBD1 (5 bases). The V gene lost 3 bases and the J gene lost 8 bases, with 13 bases spanning the gap. This CDR3 spans 13 amino acids. The germline gives CDR1 LGHDT, CDR2 YNNKEL (reference sequence). The CDR3 region is CASSHGTLMGYTF. The CDR3 DNA is TGTGCCAGCAGCCATGGGACCCTGATGGGCTACACCTTC.

This clonotype was counted between two and nine times. The V and J genes are TRBV9 and TRBJ2-1; 12 positions agree with TRBD2. The CDR3 sequence is 18 residues long. The junction had 13 bases not matched to a gene; V was cut back by 0 bases and J by 9 bases. Germline lookup yields CDR1 SGDLS and CDR2 YYNGEE. The CDR3 nucleotides read TGTGCCAGCAGCGTAGGCCCCCCCGGGACTAGCGGGTTCAGTGAGCAGTTCTTC. It specifies CASSVGPPGTSGFSEQFF.

The chain employs TRBV20-1 and TRBJ2-1; a weak D match, TRBD2 (6 bases). Germline V gene data show CDR1 as DFQATT and CDR2 as SNEGSKA (reference sequence). This CDR3 has 12 amino acids. V was trimmed by 2 bases and J by 8 bases, leaving 10 bases between them. The CDR3 DNA reads as TGCAGTGCTAGACTTAGCGGATATGAGCAGTTCTTC. Amino acid sequence: CSARLSGYEQFF.

The gene calls are TRBV28 and TRBJ1-1; D gene ambiguous. Germline V gives CDR1 MDHEN, CDR2 SYDVKM. Trimming took 5 bases from V and 6 from J, leaving 7 bases between them. CDR3 length: 11 amino acids. The CDR3 sequence is CASSAVAEAFF. The CDR3 DNA sequence: TGTGCCAGCAGTGCGGTCGCTGAAGCTTTCTTT.

This clonotype was observed a handful of times. The genes are TRBV7-9 and TRBJ2-7, with 10 bases that match TRBD2. Germline V gene lookup returns CDR1 SEHNR and CDR2 FQNEAQ (reference sequence). J gave up 6 bases and V 3 bases, and 14 bases lay outside the gene matches. The CDR3 has 17 amino acids. The CDR3 DNA sequence: TGTGCCAGCAGCTTTCGGTCTAGCGGGAGTCTCCCCCCCGAGCAGTACTTC. Its protein is CASSFRSSGSLPPEQYF.

The rearrangement uses TRBV28 and TRBJ2-4; TRBD2 aligns across 8 bases. CDR1 and CDR2 from the germline V gene are MDHEN and SYDVKM. The CDR3 loop spans 14 amino acids. The J segment lost 9 bases and the V segment lost 6 bases, leaving 10 bases of the junction unmatched. The CDR3 DNA reads TGTGCCAGCAGACGTAGCGGGATCGAGAGCATTCAGTACTTC. It translates to CASRRSGIESIQYF.

Details on this clonotype: Mismatch with germline at one junction end may stem from a read error. The J gene is TRBJ2-3, the V gene TRBV12-3 or TRBV12-4, with 8 bases fitting TRBD1. This CDR3 region has 15 residues. CDR3 DNA sequence: TGTGCCAGCAGTTTAGTACAGGGGGACACAGATGCGCAGTATTTT. This translates into CASSLVQGDTDAQYF.

The J gene is TRBJ2-1, the V gene TRBV7-3; the D is unclear. The CDR3 loop spans 13 amino acids. The V gene's germline CDR1 is SGHTA and CDR2 FQGTGA. The ends were cut back, 8 bases at V and 1 base at J, with 9 bases in the middle. CDR3 loop: CASGSESYNEQFF. CDR3 DNA sequence: TGTGCCAGCGGCTCCGAGTCCTACAATGAGCAGTTCTTC.

This chain connects TRBV5-1 to TRBJ2-5; weak D call: TRBD1 (5 bases). TRBJ2-7 explains the end of the DNA better; the J call may be wrong. There are 13 residues in the CDR3. Germline V lookup: CDR1 SGHRS, CDR2 YFSETQ. CDR3 region: CASSWTTAYEQYF. For the CDR3, the DNA is TGCGCCAGCAGCTGGACAACAGCCTACGAGCAGTACTTC.

The rearrangement joins TRBV20-1 to TRBJ2-1, with TRBD2 matching 9 bases. Germline CDR1 and CDR2: DFQATT and SNEGSKA (reference sequence). With V trimmed by 2 bases and J by 5 bases, 4 bases remained unmatched. The CDR3 consists of 14 residues. The CDR3 nucleotides read TGCAGTGCTAGAACAGGACTAGCGAACAATGAGCAGTTCTTC. Translation: CSARTGLANNEQFF.

The V and J genes are TRBV6-5 and TRBJ2-7; D perhaps matches TRBD1 (6 bases). The CDR3 covers 13 residues. CDR1 is MNHEY and CDR2 is SVGAGI in the germline V gene. Trimming stripped 6 bases from V and 1 base from J, with 10 bases between. This chain's CDR3 is CASSRQESYEQYF. In DNA, the CDR3 is TGTGCCAGCAGCCGACAGGAATCCTACGAGCAGTACTTC.

A remark on this clonotype: The junction differs from germline at one of its ends, possibly a read error. The chain is built from TRBV28 and TRBJ2-5, with a possible D match to TRBD2 (6 bases). The last part of the DNA fits TRBJ2-7 better; the J call may be wrong. The CDR3 is 15 amino acids. CDR1 is MDHEN and CDR2 is SYDVKM in the germline V gene. The CDR3 spells CASSLMRRDSCEQYF. The CDR3 region has the DNA TGTGCCAGCAGTTTAATGCGGAGGGACTCCTGCGAGCAGTACTTC.

This clonotype was found once. At one end the junction does not follow the germline gene, possibly because of a read error. CDR3: CAGRTGTGVGKQYF. The CDR3 DNA is TGTGCCGGCAGGACCGGGACAGGGGTCGGTAAGCAGTATTTT. The J gene is TRBJ2-3, the V gene TRBV7-9; 10 bases match TRBD1. CDR1 and CDR2 from the germline V gene are SEHNR and FQNEAQ (reference sequence). The CDR3 totals 14 residues. Combining the CDR3 with reference TRBV7-9 and TRBJ2-3 gives the whole variable domain DTGVSQNPRHKITKRGQNVTFRCDPISEHNRLYWYRQTLGQGPEFLTYFQNEAQLEKSRLLSDRFSAERPKGSFSTLEIQRTEQGDSAMYLCAGRTGTGVGKQYFGPGTRLTVL.

This clonotype was detected ten times or more. A much more abundant neighbour one base away suggests this may be a read error. The genes are TRBV7-6 and TRBJ2-3, with D perhaps TRBD1 (7 bases). V lost 3 bases to trimming and J lost 6 bases, with 13 bases between them. The CDR3 covers 14 residues. Germline values: CDR1 SGHVS, CDR2 FNYEAQ. CDR3 in amino acids: CASSLEGARDTQYF. DNA of the CDR3: TGTGCCAGCAGCTTGGAGGGGGCAAGGGATACGCAGTATTTT. Full variable domain (missing parts from reference TRBV7-6 and TRBJ2-3): GAGVSQSPRYKVTKRGQDVALRCDPISGHVSLYWYRQALGQGPEFLTYFNYEAQQDKSGLPNDRFSAERPEGSISTLTIQRTEQRDSAMYRCASSLEGARDTQYFGPGTRLTVL.